The 20 T cell receptor beta chains presented below share a single source sample, sequenced in a study of CD8+ T cells in alopecia areata. The treatment: oral pan-JAK inhibitor, 5-10 mg twice daily. Extracted from the samples, RNA was reverse transcribed into cDNA to serve as the sequencing template. The assay was immunoSEQ multiplex PCR, and TCRdb's table has in-frame clones only and misses some. The data show 150,000 to 250,000 clones, 60% seen once. Specimen: CD4+ T cells sorted from blood, collected at week 4, from a patient treated with tofacitinib. These receptors were collected from a human donor with alopecia areata.

The rearrangement links TRBV28 to TRBJ2-5; D is undetermined. Trimming removed 1 base from V and 3 bases from J, with 3 bases in between. Germline V gene sequence: CDR1 MDHEN, CDR2 SYDVKM. This CDR3 has 12 residues. The CDR3 region has the DNA TGTGCCAGCAGTTTATTGGAAGAGACCCAGTACTTC. Its translation: CASSLLEETQYF.

V and J are TRBV27 and TRBJ2-3; 9 bases are a match to TRBD2. V shed 5 bases and J 4 bases; nucleotides not matched to a gene: 10. Germline V gene lookup returns CDR1 MNHEY and CDR2 SMNVEV (reference sequence). This CDR3 contains 16 residues. In DNA form, the CDR3 reads TGTGCCAGCAGTCCACAGCCGCGGGGGGGTGCAGATACGCAGTATTTT. It is translated as CASSPQPRGGADTQYF.

This clone was seen a few times. V and J are TRBV7-3 and TRBJ2-7, with TRBD2 matching 7 bases. Unmatched junction bases numbered 18, after V lost 5 bases and J lost 5 bases. The CDR3 has 17 residues. From germline, CDR1 is SGHTA and CDR2 FQGTGA. CDR3 bases: TGTGCCAGCAGCCCCCCGGGGAAAGCGGGACCTATCCACGAGCAGTACTTC. Translation: CASSPPGKAGPIHEQYF.

This rearrangement joins TRBV7-8 to TRBJ2-1; 15 positions match TRBD2. Germline-derived CDR1 and CDR2 are SGHVS and FQNEAQ. The CDR3 extends over 17 amino acids. After removal of 4 bases from V and 4 bases from J, the junction contained 5 bases not matched to a gene. This CDR3 reads CASSSRTSGGAYNEQFF. DNA for the CDR3: TGTGCCAGCAGCTCACGGACTAGCGGGGGGGCTTACAATGAGCAGTTCTTC.

V is TRBV2 and J is TRBJ2-1; TRBD2 aligns across 8 bases. The V and J ends lost 2 bases and 9 bases, in that order; junction bases with no gene match: 9. The CDR3 has 15 residues. CDR1 and CDR2 (germline): SNHLY, FYNNEI. The CDR3, as DNA: TGTGCCAGCAGTGAACGCAGGTCCGCGGGGGGTGAGCAGTTCTTC. Protein product: CASSERRSAGGEQFF.

This chain joins TRBV5-1 and TRBJ2-5; 9 positions agree with TRBD1. The CDR3 is made up of 16 amino acids. The germline CDR1 and CDR2 sequences are SGHRS and YFSETQ. The V gene end was trimmed by 4 bases and the J gene end by 2 bases; junction bases not matched to a gene: 9. The CDR3 DNA is TGCGCCAGCAGCCGGACGGGACAGGGACCACAAGAGACCCAGTACTTC. The encoded protein is CASSRTGQGPQETQYF.

J is TRBJ2-7 and V is TRBV29-1, with D unclear. Germline loops: CDR1 SQVTM, CDR2 ANQGSEA. Trimming cost V 6 bases and J 3 bases, with 6 bases left between them. The CDR3 covers 10 residues. CDR3 sequence reads: CSVGRYEQYF. CDR3 DNA sequence: TGCAGCGTCGGGCGCTACGAGCAGTACTTC.

V is TRBV4-1 and J is TRBJ2-7; TRBD2 agrees at 9 bases. The CDR3 runs 17 residues. CDR1 and CDR2 (germline): MGHRA, YSYEKL. The ends lost 4 bases at V and 4 bases at J; junction bases unmatched: 14. The CDR3 DNA is TGCGCCAGCAGCCCTTACGAGGCTAGCGGGGTTGATTACGAGCAGTACTTC. It encodes CASSPYEASGVDYEQYF.

V gene TRBV29-1 combines with J gene TRBJ2-1; D not resolved. There are 11 residues in the CDR3. Germline lookup yields CDR1 SQVTM and CDR2 ANQGSEA. Trimming took off 3 bases at V and 6 bases at J, with 6 bases between the two ends. Written as DNA, the CDR3 is TGCAGCGTTGACAAATTCAATGAGCAGTTCTTC. Its translation is CSVDKFNEQFF.

V is TRBV11-2 and J is TRBJ1-1; D remains unclear. V lost 3 bases and J lost 1, with 9 bases in between. Per the germline V gene, CDR1 is SGHAT and CDR2 is FQNNGV. The CDR3 loop spans 14 amino acids. The CDR3 sequence is CASSFGRQNTEAFF. The CDR3 bases are TGTGCCAGCAGCTTCGGCAGACAGAACACTGAAGCTTTCTTT.

J is TRBJ2-3 and V is TRBV30, with 8 bases identical to TRBD2. The CDR3 consists of 15 residues. Germline V gene sequence: CDR1 GTSNPN, CDR2 SVGIG (reference sequence). V was pared by 4 bases and J by 1 base, with 7 bases of the junction left unmatched. As DNA, the CDR3 is TGTGCCTGGACCGCCGGGACTAGGGGCACAGATACGCAGTATTTT. Protein sequence: CAWTAGTRGTDTQYF. Combining the CDR3 with reference TRBV30 and TRBJ2-3 gives the whole variable domain SQTIHQWPATLVQPVGSPLSLECTVEGTSNPNLYWYRQAAGRGLQLLFYSVGIGQISSEVPQNLSASRPQDRQFILSSKKLLLSDSGFYLCAWTAGTRGTDTQYFGPGTRLTVL.

This clone was seen a handful of times. The chain uses TRBV11-2 and TRBJ2-3; D may be TRBD1 (5 bases). The CDR3 runs 14 residues. The germline gives CDR1 SGHAT, CDR2 FQNNGV. V lost 3 bases, J lost 5 bases, and 12 bases lay in between. The chain's CDR3 is CASSFRGARDTQYF. The CDR3 nucleotides are TGTGCCAGCAGCTTTCGTGGGGCCAGAGATACGCAGTATTTT.

The chain joins TRBV11-2 to TRBJ2-7; possible D gene TRBD1, 6 bases. The CDR3 has 13 amino acids. The V gene's germline CDR1 is SGHAT and CDR2 FQNNGV. The V and J ends lost 7 bases and 7 bases respectively, with 17 bases between them. CDR3 loop: CASNVDWQGEQYF. In DNA form, the CDR3 reads TGTGCCAGCAACGTCGACTGGCAGGGGGAGCAGTACTTC.

CDR3 nucleotide sequence: TGTGCCAGCTCCGTGACAGAGAACACTGAAGCTTTCTTT. Amino acids: CASSVTENTEAFF. The genes are TRBV18 and TRBJ1-1; D possibly corresponds to TRBD1 (5 bases). CDR3 size: 13 residues. V was pared by 6 bases and J by 1 base, with 9 bases between. Germline-derived CDR1 and CDR2 are KGHSH and LQKENI.

The J gene is TRBJ1-2, the V gene TRBV2; D might be TRBD1 (5 bases). The CDR3 totals 14 residues. The germline V gene has CDR1 SNHLY and CDR2 FYNNEI. V lost 7 bases and J 5 bases, leaving 17 bases between the germline ends. The CDR3 nucleotides are TGTGCCAGCATCGGCACAGGCAGAGGGTATGGCTACACCTTC. It codes for CASIGTGRGYGYTF. Supplemented by reference TRBV2 and TRBJ1-2, the full variable domain reads EPEVTQTPSHQVTQMGQEVILRCVPISNHLYFYWYRQILGQKVEFLVSFYNNEISEKSEIFDDQFSVERPDGSNFTLKIRSTKLEDSAMYFCASIGTGRGYGYTFGSGTRLTVV.

CDR3 sequence (DNA): TGCAGCGTTAGCGGGGGCGACGCCAAAAACATTCAGTACTTC. It encodes CSVSGGDAKNIQYF. The chain is built from TRBV29-1 and TRBJ2-4, with 8 bases identical to TRBD2. From germline, CDR1 is SQVTM and CDR2 ANQGSEA. V shed 5 bases and J 1 base; nucleotides not matched to a gene: 4. CDR3 size: 14 residues. Full variable domain (missing parts from reference TRBV29-1 and TRBJ2-4): SAVISQKPSRDICQRGTSLTIQCQVDSQVTMMFWYRQQPGQSLTLIATANQGSEATYESGFVIDKFPISRPNLTFSTLTVSNMSPEDSSIYLCSVSGGDAKNIQYFGAGTRLSVL.

The V gene is TRBV11-2, the J gene TRBJ1-1; D remains unclear. Germline-derived CDR1 and CDR2 are SGHAT and FQNNGV. The CDR3 covers 16 residues. V lost 1 base to trimming and J lost 1 base, with 13 bases between them. This CDR3 is CASSLGGWDANTEAFF. The CDR3 nucleotides read TGTGCCAGCAGCTTAGGAGGGTGGGATGCGAACACTGAAGCTTTCTTT.

This clone has a handful of counts. The rearrangement joins TRBV27 to TRBJ2-7; the D gene is possibly TRBD1 (5 bases). Germline CDR1 reads MNHEY; CDR2 reads SMNVEV (reference sequence). V was trimmed by 5 bases and J by 3 bases, leaving 17 bases between them. This CDR3 region has 15 residues. The CDR3 bases are TGTGCCAGCAGTCGCAGGGTCAAGGATTTCTACGAGCAGTACTTC. It codes for CASSRRVKDFYEQYF.

As for this clone: Other DNA sequences in this sample translate to the same CDR3. This rearrangement joins TRBV30 to TRBJ1-1; D is uncertain. Germline loops: CDR1 GTSNPN, CDR2 SVGIG (reference sequence). V gave up 0 bases and J gave up 0 bases, with 5 bases separating them. This CDR3 has 13 residues. CDR3 amino acids: CAWSVGLNTEAFF. CDR3 coding DNA: TGTGCCTGGAGTGTTGGATTGAACACTGAAGCTTTCTTT.

About this clone: This could be a read error, since a much larger clone is one nucleotide away. V usage is TRBV14 and J usage is TRBJ1-5; D uncertain. The CDR3 totals 13 residues. From germline, CDR1 is SGHDN and CDR2 FVKESK. The chain's CDR3 is CASSQGANQLQHF. CDR3 nucleotide sequence: TGTGCCAGCAGCCAGGGTGCCAATCAGCTCCAGCATTTT. Supplemented by reference TRBV14 and TRBJ1-5, the full variable domain reads EAGVTQFPSHSVIEKGQTVTLRCDPISGHDNLYWYRRVMGKEIKFLLHFVKESKQDESGMPNNRFLAERTGGTYSTLKVQPAELEDSGVYFCASSQGANQLQHFGDGTRLSIL.